The 25 T cell receptor beta chains presented below share a single source sample, sequenced in a study of cytomegalovirus exposure and HLA in healthy donors (dated by TCRdb to the late 2010s). The receptor library was made with the immunoSEQ multiplex PCR assay. A mixture of 60 forward primers for TCR Vbeta segments and 13 reverse primers for TCR Jbeta segments was used in the multiplex PCR. TCRdb mirrors the immuneACCESS table, restricted to in-frame sequences. Some clones are absent from its copies; in checked studies, under half trace to an unresolved V gene, and the reason for the others is unknown. Across this sample there are some 110,000 clones, with roughly four fifths seen only once. Roughly 1.6% of the sample is in the top ten clones. The material sequenced was PBMCs. These TCRs come from a man between 45 and 60 years old in good health and CMV-seronegative.

The chain is built from TRBV6-5 and TRBJ2-7; TRBD1 might be the D (5 bases). This CDR3 is built from 10 residues. CDR1 is MNHEY, CDR2 SVGAGI, per germline. CDR3 in DNA: TGTGCCAGCAAATCCGAATTGGGGCACGTC. Translated: CASKSELGHV.

This clone was seen only a few times. The chain combines TRBV5-1 with TRBJ2-2; tentatively, D is TRBD2 (5 bases). From germline, CDR1 is SGHRS and CDR2 YFSETQ. CDR3 length: 17 amino acids. V was clipped by 2 bases and J by 4 bases, with 18 bases between them. CDR3: CASSLSSLASGTGELFF. The CDR3, as DNA: TGCGCCAGCAGCTTATCGTCGCTCGCCAGCGGCACCGGGGAGCTGTTTTTT. The variable domain in full, completed from reference TRBV5-1 and TRBJ2-2, reads KAGVTQTPRYLIKTRGQQVTLSCSPISGHRSVSWYQQTPGQGLQFLFEYFSETQRNKGNFPGRFSGRQFSNSRSEMNVSTLELGDSALYLCASSLSSLASGTGELFFGEGSRLTVL.

The chain carries TRBV29-1 and TRBJ1-4, with D perhaps TRBD1 (5 bases). Germline V gene data show CDR1 as SQVTM and CDR2 as ANQGSEA. The V and J ends lost 6 bases and 10 bases respectively, with 12 bases between them. The CDR3 is 11 residues long. The DNA for the CDR3 is TGCAGCGTCCATACCGGGGGAAAACTGTTTTTT. Its protein is CSVHTGGKLFF.

The chain has TRBV9 and TRBJ1-1; tentatively, D is TRBD1 (5 bases). The V end lost 0 bases, the J end lost 4 bases, and 7 bases lay between the germline ends. Germline V gene lookup returns CDR1 SGDLS and CDR2 YYNGEE. The CDR3 contains 13 residues. The CDR3 nucleotides are TGTGCCAGCAGCGTAGACGGGGGCACTGAAGCTTTCTTT. Amino acids: CASSVDGGTEAFF.

The CDR3 bases are TGTGCCAGCAGCCGGCCAGGATTCAATCAGCCCCAGCATTTT. Protein: CASSRPGFNQPQHF. The gene calls are TRBV7-2 and TRBJ1-5; D is unresolved. CDR3 length: 14 amino acids. From germline, CDR1 is SGHTA and CDR2 FQGNSA. The ends were cut back, 5 bases at V and 3 bases at J, with 11 bases in the middle.

The chain carries TRBV27 and TRBJ2-2; 12 bases agree with TRBD2. The CDR3 is 16 amino acids. After removal of 4 bases from V and 4 bases from J, the junction contained 4 bases not matched to a gene. Germline CDR1 reads MNHEY; CDR2 reads SMNVEV (reference sequence). The CDR3 sequence: CASSSSGGEFTGELFF. DNA for the CDR3: TGTGCCAGCAGTTCTAGCGGGGGGGAGTTCACCGGGGAGCTGTTTTTT.

Worth noting for this clone: A junction end diverges from the germline sequence, so it may reflect a read error. This same CDR3 is encoded by further DNA sequences in the sample. The rearrangement uses TRBV5-1 and TRBJ2-2; 9 bases map to TRBD2. CDR1 SGHRS and CDR2 YFSETQ come from the germline V gene. CDR3 size: 16 residues. The CDR3 loop reads CASSPAGGLNTGELFF. The CDR3 DNA sequence: TGCGCCAGCAGCCCTGCGGGGGGGCTGAACACCGGGGAGTTGTTTTTT.

The V call is TRBV28, the J call TRBJ1-2; TRBD1 is a possible D gene (6 bases). The CDR3 spans 14 residues. CDR1 is MDHEN, CDR2 SYDVKM, per germline. The V end lost 1 base, the J end lost 6 bases, and 12 bases lay between the germline ends. The CDR3 region is CASSLLPGVNGYTF. The CDR3 region has the DNA TGTGCCAGCAGTTTATTGCCAGGGGTGAATGGCTACACCTTC.

A word on this clone: The same CDR3 arises from other DNA sequences in this sample as well. This chain links TRBV7-2 with TRBJ2-5; 7 bases line up with TRBD1. This CDR3 spans 13 amino acids. Germline V lookup: CDR1 SGHTA, CDR2 FQGNSA. V was pared by 5 bases and J by 1 base, with 1 base of the junction left unmatched. DNA for the CDR3: TGTGCCAGCAGCCGGGACAGCCAAGAGACCCAGTACTTC. Protein: CASSRDSQETQYF.

The chain uses TRBV27 and TRBJ2-7; TRBD2 matches 8 bases. In germline, CDR1 is MNHEY, CDR2 SMNVEV (reference sequence). This CDR3 has 17 amino acids. Trimming removed 8 bases from V and 1 base from J; junction bases left unmatched: 16. This CDR3 reads CASQPRKAGGRSYEQYV. The DNA for the CDR3 is TGTGCCAGCCAACCTCGGAAGGCGGGGGGTCGATCCTACGAGCAGTACGTC.

The V and J genes are TRBV25-1 and TRBJ2-1; TRBD1 agrees at 9 bases. CDR1 and CDR2 (germline): MGHDK, SYGVNS. V was clipped by 6 bases and J by 6 bases; unmatched bases: 6. The CDR3 spans 14 residues. CDR3 in amino acids: CASRQGALGNEQFF. The DNA of the CDR3 is TGTGCCAGCAGACAGGGGGCTTTGGGCAATGAGCAGTTCTTC.

The gene calls are TRBV10-3 and TRBJ1-2; 12 positions agree with TRBD1. CDR3 size: 18 residues. V was pared by 6 bases and J by 3 bases, with 14 bases of the junction left unmatched. The germline CDR1 and CDR2 sequences are ENHRY and SYGVKD. DNA of the CDR3: TGTGCCATCAGCATTTCCGGGACAGGGGGCTATGTGGACTATGGCTACACCTTC. Its translation: CAISISGTGGYVDYGYTF.

The chain uses TRBV5-1 and TRBJ2-5; 10 positions match TRBD1. The germline CDR1 and CDR2 sequences are SGHRS and YFSETQ. V was pared by 3 bases and J by 5 bases, with 4 bases of the junction left unmatched. This CDR3 region has 14 residues. The CDR3 loop reads CASSWDRGKETQYF. CDR3 nucleotide sequence: TGCGCCAGCAGCTGGGACAGGGGAAAGGAGACCCAGTACTTC.

This clone has at least ten counts. V and J are TRBV7-9 and TRBJ1-5; 7 nucleotides align to TRBD1. After removal of 1 base from V and 0 bases from J, the junction contained 0 bases not matched to a gene. CDR1 is SEHNR, CDR2 FQNEAQ, per germline (reference sequence). CDR3 size: 15 residues. The DNA for the CDR3 is TGTGCCAGCAGCTTAGGGACAGGTAGCAATCAGCCCCAGCATTTT. Protein: CASSLGTGSNQPQHF.

This clone has just a few counts. This sequence joins TRBV19 and TRBJ1-1; 7 bases match TRBD1. The CDR3 is 15 residues long. The V segment lost 10 bases and the J segment 2 bases; nucleotides outside the gene matches: 13. CDR1 is LNHDA and CDR2 is SQIVND in the germline V gene (reference sequence). The CDR3 sequence: CATKEQGPSNTEAFF. DNA of the CDR3: TGTGCCACCAAAGAACAGGGGCCCTCTAACACTGAAGCTTTCTTT.

This clone was counted between two and nine times. V is TRBV6-1 and J is TRBJ2-1, with D perhaps matching TRBD1 (7 bases). CDR1 and CDR2 from the germline V gene are MNHNS and SASEGT. The V end was cut by 8 bases, the J end by 3 bases, with 17 bases between. The CDR3 totals 15 residues. CDR3 sequence reads: CASPRGQHGYNEQFF. In DNA, the CDR3 is TGTGCCAGCCCGCGGGGACAGCACGGCTACAATGAGCAGTTCTTC.

The rearrangement links TRBV19 to TRBJ1-1; D gene unclear. Germline V gives CDR1 LNHDA, CDR2 SQIVND (reference sequence). Trimming removed 7 bases from V and 1 base from J, with 16 bases in between. The CDR3 spans 15 residues. The CDR3 coding sequence is TGTGCCAGTACTCCCGTAAGTGCGGCGAACACTGAAGCTTTCTTT. Translated: CASTPVSAANTEAFF.

The CDR3 DNA follows: TGCGCCAGCAGCTTGGACCCACTTACAGGGATCGCAGAGACCCAGTACTTC. It codes for CASSLDPLTGIAETQYF. The rearrangement links TRBV5-1 to TRBJ2-5, with a possible D match to TRBD1 (6 bases). The CDR3 consists of 17 residues. Germline V gene lookup returns CDR1 SGHRS and CDR2 YFSETQ. Deletions cut 0 bases from V and 4 bases from J, with 19 bases between.

The V call is TRBV5-6, the J call TRBJ1-5; D gene unclear. With 1 base removed from V and 9 bases from J, the gap between germline ends came to 17 bases. The CDR3 is 15 amino acids. Germline CDR1 and CDR2: SGHDT and YYEEEE. The CDR3: CASSLLGRGSVPQHF. For the CDR3, the DNA is TGTGCCAGCAGCTTGTTAGGCAGAGGATCGGTGCCCCAGCATTTT.

The chain recombines TRBV10-3 with TRBJ2-5, with TRBD2 identical over 8 bases. Germline CDR1 and CDR2: ENHRY and SYGVKD. Trimming removed 11 bases from V and 7 bases from J; junction bases left unmatched: 18. This CDR3 spans 15 amino acids. CDR3 residues: CAARPSGSTQGTQYF. CDR3 in DNA: TGTGCCGCCAGACCTAGCGGGTCCACCCAGGGGACCCAGTACTTC.

This chain connects TRBV10-2 to TRBJ1-1, with D tentatively TRBD1 (5 bases). The CDR3 runs 21 residues. V shed 5 bases and J shed 0 bases, with 31 bases lying between them. Looked up from germline, CDR1 is WSHSY and CDR2 is SAAADI. Here the CDR3 DNA reads TGCGCCAGCAGTAGATTAGGAATGAGAGCTCAGGTCAGGGCGATGAACACTGAAGCTTTCTTT. Translating it yields CASSRLGMRAQVRAMNTEAFF.

The CDR3 sequence: CASSPSRTVMDGYTF. The CDR3 DNA sequence: TGTGCCAGCTCACCAAGCCGCACAGTCATGGATGGCTACACCTTC. The chain combines TRBV18 with TRBJ1-2; D is unclear. The CDR3 sequence is 15 residues long. Trimming removed 2 bases from V and 6 bases from J, with 16 bases in between. Germline loops: CDR1 KGHSH, CDR2 LQKENI.

This clone was counted once. The rearrangement uses TRBV10-3 and TRBJ2-2; 7 bases agree with TRBD1. CDR1 and CDR2 (germline): ENHRY, SYGVKD. Trimming removed 5 bases from V and 5 bases from J; junction bases left unmatched: 11. This CDR3 has 16 residues. CDR3 amino acids: CAISSLGNRGTGELFF. CDR3 in DNA: TGTGCCATCAGTAGCCTCGGGAACAGGGGTACCGGGGAGCTGTTTTTT.

This clone was found a few times. V and J are TRBV6-1 and TRBJ1-2, with D unresolved. Germline V gives CDR1 MNHNS, CDR2 SASEGT. The CDR3 is 15 residues long. V gave up 7 bases and J gave up 2 bases, with 17 bases separating them. CDR3 region: CASTRRTPKNYGYTF. In nucleotides, the CDR3 is TGTGCCAGCACACGTCGGACTCCGAAGAACTATGGCTACACCTTC.

The chain combines TRBV29-1 with TRBJ1-4; D unresolved. This CDR3 has 12 amino acids. With 5 bases removed from V and 0 bases from J, the gap between germline ends came to 4 bases. Germline V CDR1 and CDR2: SQVTM, ANQGSEA. CDR3: CSVPATNEKLFF. In nucleotides, the CDR3 is TGCAGCGTTCCTGCAACTAATGAAAAACTGTTTTTT.